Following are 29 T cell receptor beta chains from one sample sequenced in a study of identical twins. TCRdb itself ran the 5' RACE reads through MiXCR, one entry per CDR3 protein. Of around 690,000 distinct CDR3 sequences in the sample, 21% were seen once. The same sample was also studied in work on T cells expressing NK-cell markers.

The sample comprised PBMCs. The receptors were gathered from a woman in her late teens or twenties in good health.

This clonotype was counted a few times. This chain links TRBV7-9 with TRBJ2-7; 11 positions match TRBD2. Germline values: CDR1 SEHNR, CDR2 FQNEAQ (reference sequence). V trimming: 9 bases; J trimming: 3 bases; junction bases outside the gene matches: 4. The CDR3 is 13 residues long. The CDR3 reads CASGTSGVYEQYF. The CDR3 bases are TGTGCCAGTGGGACTAGCGGAGTCTACGAGCAGTACTTC.

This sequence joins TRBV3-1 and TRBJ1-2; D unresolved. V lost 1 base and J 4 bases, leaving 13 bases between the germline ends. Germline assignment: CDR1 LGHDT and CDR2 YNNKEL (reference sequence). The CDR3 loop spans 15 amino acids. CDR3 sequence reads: CASSQAMSKIYGYTF. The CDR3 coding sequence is TGTGCCAGCAGCCAAGCAATGAGCAAGATCTATGGCTACACCTTC.

CDR3 coding DNA: TGTGCCCCCCCTGGGGACACTCTCGCGAGTGAGCAGTTCTTC. Amino acid sequence: CAPPGDTLASEQFF. The chain carries TRBV10-3 and TRBJ2-1, with D possibly TRBD1 on 6 matching bases. V was pared by 11 bases and J by 9 bases, with 23 bases between. Germline V gene lookup returns CDR1 ENHRY and CDR2 SYGVKD. The CDR3 extends over 14 amino acids.

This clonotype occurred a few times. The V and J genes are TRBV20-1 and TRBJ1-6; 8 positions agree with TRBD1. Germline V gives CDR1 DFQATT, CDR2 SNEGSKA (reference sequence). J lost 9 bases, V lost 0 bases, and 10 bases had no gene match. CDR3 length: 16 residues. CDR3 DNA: TGCAGTGCTAGAGACCCGAGACAGGGGACTGCTTCACCCCTCCACTTT. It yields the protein CSARDPRQGTASPLHF.

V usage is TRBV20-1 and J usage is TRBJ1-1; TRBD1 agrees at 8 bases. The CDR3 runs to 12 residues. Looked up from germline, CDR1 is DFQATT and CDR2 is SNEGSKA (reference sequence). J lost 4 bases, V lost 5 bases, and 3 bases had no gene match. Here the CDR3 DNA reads TGCAGTGCTTTACAGGGGGGCACTGAAGCTTTCTTT. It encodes CSALQGGTEAFF.

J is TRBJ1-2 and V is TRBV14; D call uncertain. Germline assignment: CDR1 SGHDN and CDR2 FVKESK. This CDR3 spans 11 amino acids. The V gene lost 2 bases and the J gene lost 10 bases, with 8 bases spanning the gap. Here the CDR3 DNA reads TGTGCCAGCAGCCAAAATCGTGTCTACACCTTC. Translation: CASSQNRVYTF.

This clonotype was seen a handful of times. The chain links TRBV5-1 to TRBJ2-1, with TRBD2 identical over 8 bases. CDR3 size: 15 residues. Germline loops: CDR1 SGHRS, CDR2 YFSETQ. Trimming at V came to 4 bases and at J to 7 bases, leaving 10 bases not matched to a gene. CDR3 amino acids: CASSALLAEANEQFF. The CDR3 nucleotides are TGCGCCAGCAGCGCCTTACTAGCGGAGGCTAATGAGCAGTTCTTC.

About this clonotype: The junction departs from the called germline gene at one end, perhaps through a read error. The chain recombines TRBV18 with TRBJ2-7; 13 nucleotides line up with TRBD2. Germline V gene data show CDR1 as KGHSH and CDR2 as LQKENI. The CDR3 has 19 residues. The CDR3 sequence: CASSTPTSGGAESSYEQYF. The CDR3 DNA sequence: TGTGCCAGCTCAACACCTACTAGCGGGGGGGCGGAAAGCTCCTACGAGCAGTACTTC.

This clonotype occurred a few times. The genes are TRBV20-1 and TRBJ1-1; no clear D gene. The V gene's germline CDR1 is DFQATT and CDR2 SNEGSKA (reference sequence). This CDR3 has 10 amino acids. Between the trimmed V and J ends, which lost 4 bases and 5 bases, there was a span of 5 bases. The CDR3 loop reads CSATRTEAFF. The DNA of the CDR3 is TGCAGTGCTACGCGGACTGAAGCTTTCTTT.

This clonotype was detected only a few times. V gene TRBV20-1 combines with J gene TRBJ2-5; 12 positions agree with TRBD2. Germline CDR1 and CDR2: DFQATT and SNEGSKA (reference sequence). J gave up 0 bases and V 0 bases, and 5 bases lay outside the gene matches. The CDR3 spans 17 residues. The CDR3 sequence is CSARDPLAGGYQETQYF. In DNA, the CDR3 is TGCAGTGCTAGAGACCCTCTAGCGGGGGGGTACCAAGAGACCCAGTACTTC.

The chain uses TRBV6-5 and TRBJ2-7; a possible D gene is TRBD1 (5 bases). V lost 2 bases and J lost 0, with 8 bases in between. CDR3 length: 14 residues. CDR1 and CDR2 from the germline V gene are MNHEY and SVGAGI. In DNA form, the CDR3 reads TGTGCCAGCAGTTACGGGGCAGCCTCCTACGAGCAGTACTTC. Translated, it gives CASSYGAASYEQYF.

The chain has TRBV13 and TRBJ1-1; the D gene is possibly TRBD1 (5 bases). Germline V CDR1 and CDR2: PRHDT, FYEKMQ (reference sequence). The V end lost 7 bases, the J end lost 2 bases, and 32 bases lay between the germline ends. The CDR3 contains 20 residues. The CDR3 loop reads CASIPPGREIRRTINTEAFF. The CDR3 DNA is TGTGCCAGCATCCCTCCGGGACGAGAAATACGAAGGACAATCAACACTGAAGCTTTCTTT.

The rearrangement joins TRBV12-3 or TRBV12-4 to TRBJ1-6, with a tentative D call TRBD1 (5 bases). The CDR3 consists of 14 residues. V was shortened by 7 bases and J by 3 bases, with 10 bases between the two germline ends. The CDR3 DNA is TGTGCCAGCACCCCGGGGGTCTATAATTCACCCCTCCACTTT. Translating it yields CASTPGVYNSPLHF.

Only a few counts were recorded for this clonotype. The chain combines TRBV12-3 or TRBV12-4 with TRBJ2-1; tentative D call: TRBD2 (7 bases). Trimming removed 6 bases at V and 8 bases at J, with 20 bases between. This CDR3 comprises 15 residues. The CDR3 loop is CASSGGGSPVDEQFF. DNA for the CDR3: TGTGCCAGCAGCGGGGGCGGGAGCCCTGTTGATGAGCAGTTCTTC.

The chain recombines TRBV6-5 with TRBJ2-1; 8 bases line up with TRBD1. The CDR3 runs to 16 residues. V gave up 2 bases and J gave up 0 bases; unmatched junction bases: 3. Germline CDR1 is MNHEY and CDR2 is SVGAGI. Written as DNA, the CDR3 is TGTGCCAGCAGTTACAGAACAGGGGGCTCCTACAATGAGCAGTTCTTC. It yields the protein CASSYRTGGSYNEQFF.

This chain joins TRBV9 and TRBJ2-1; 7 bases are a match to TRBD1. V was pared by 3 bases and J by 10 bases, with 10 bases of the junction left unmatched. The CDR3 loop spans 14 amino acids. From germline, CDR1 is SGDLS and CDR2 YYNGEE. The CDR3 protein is CASSGVRGGGEQFF. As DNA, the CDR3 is TGTGCCAGCAGCGGAGTTCGAGGGGGCGGGGAGCAGTTCTTC.

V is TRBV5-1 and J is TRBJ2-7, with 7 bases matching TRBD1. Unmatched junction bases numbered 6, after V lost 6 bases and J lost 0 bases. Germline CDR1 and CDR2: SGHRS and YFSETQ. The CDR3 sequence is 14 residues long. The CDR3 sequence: CASTTGTVSYEQYF. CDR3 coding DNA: TGCGCCAGCACTACCGGGACAGTCTCCTACGAGCAGTACTTC.

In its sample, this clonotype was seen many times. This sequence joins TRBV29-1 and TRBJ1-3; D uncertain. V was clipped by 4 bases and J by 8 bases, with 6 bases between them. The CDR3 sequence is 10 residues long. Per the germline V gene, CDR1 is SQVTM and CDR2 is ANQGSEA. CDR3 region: CSVVGDTIYF. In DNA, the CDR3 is TGCAGCGTTGTCGGTGACACCATATATTTT. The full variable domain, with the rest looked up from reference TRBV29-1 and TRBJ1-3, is SAVISQKPSRDICQRGTSLTIQCQVDSQVTMMFWYRQQPGQSLTLIATANQGSEATYESGFVIDKFPISRPNLTFSTLTVSNMSPEDSSIYLCSVVGDTIYFGEGSWLTVV.

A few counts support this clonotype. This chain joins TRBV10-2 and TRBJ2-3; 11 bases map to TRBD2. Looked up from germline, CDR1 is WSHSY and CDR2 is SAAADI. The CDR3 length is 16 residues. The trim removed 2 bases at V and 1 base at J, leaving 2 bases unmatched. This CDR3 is CASSETLAGGTDTQYF. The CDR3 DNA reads TGCGCCAGCAGTGAGACACTAGCGGGAGGCACAGATACGCAGTATTTT.

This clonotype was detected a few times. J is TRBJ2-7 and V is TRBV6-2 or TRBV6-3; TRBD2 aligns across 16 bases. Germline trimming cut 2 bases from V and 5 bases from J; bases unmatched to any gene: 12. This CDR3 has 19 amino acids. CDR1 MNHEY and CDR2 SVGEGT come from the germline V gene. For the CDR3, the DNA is TGTGCCAGCAGTTACCCGGCCCCGGGACTAGCGGGAGGGCCCCACGAGCAGTACTTC. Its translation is CASSYPAPGLAGGPHEQYF.

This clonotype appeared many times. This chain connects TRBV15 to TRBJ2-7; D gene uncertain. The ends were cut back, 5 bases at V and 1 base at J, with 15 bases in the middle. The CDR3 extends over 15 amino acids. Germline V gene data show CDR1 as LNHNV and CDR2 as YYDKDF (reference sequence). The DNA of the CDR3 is TGTGCCACCAGCCAGACCCTGGCTTGGTCCTACGAGCAGTACTTC. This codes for CATSQTLAWSYEQYF. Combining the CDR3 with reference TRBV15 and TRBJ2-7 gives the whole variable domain DAMVIQNPRYQVTQFGKPVTLSCSQTLNHNVMYWYQQKSSQAPKLLFHYYDKDFNNEADTPDNFQSRRPNTSFCFLDIRSPGLGDTAMYLCATSQTLAWSYEQYFGPGTRLTVT.

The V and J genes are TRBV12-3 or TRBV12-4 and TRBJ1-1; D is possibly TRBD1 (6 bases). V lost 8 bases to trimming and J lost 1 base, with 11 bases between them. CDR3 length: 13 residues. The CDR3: CASGAQGNTEAFF. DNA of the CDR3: TGTGCCAGCGGCGCACAGGGGAACACTGAAGCTTTCTTT.

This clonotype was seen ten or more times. CDR3 DNA sequence: TGTGCCAGCAGTTCAAGAGCGGGGCCGACGAACACCGGGGAGCTGTTTTTT. This codes for CASSSRAGPTNTGELFF. The chain combines TRBV12-3 or TRBV12-4 with TRBJ2-2; 7 positions match TRBD2. The CDR3 has 17 residues. The V segment lost 4 bases and the J segment 0 bases; nucleotides outside the gene matches: 8.

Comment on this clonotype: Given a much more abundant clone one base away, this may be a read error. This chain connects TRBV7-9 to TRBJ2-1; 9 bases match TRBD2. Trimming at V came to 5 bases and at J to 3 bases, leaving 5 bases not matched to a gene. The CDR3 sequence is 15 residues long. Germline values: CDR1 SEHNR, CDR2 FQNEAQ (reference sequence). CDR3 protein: CASSPRLADYNEQFF. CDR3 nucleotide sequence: TGTGCCAGCAGCCCCCGACTAGCGGACTACAATGAGCAGTTCTTC.

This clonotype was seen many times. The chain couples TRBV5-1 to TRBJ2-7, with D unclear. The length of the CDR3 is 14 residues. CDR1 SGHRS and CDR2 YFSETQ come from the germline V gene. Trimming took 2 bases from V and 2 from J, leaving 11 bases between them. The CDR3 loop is CASSLAWPAYEQYF. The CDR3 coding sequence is TGCGCCAGCAGCTTAGCGTGGCCTGCCTACGAGCAGTACTTC.

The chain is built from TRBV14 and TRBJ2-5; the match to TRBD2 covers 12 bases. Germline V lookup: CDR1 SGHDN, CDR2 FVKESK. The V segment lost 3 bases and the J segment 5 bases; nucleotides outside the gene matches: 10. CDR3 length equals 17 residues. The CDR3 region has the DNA TGTGCCAGCAGCCACAGACTAGCGGGAGAAGGATTGGAGACCCAGTACTTC. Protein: CASSHRLAGEGLETQYF.

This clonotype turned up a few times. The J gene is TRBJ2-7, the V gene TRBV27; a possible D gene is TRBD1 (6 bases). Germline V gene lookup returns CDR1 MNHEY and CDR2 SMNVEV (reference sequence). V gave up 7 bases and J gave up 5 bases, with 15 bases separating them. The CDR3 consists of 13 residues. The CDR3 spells CASTYRVTNEQYF. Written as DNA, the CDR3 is TGTGCCAGCACCTACAGGGTCACAAACGAGCAGTACTTC.

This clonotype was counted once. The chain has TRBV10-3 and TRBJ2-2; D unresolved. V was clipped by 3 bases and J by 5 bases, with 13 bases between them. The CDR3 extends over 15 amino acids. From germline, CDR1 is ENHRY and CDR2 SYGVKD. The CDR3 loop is CAISESTVGTGELFF. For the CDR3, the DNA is TGTGCCATCAGTGAATCGACGGTTGGTACCGGGGAGCTGTTTTTT.

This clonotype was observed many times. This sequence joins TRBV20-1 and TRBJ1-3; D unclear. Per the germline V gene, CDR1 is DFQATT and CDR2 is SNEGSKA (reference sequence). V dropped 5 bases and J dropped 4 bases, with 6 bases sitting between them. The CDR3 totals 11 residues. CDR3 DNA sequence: TGCAGTGCTGAGTGGGGAAACACCATATATTTT. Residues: CSAEWGNTIYF.